The 19 T cell receptor beta chains below all came from one sample that was sequenced in a study of blood T cells in healthy people across ages. Using a J-beta primer mix together with a sample-barcoded 5' primer, a second PCR was run for roughly 6 to 12 cycles. TCRdb itself ran the 5' RACE reads through MiXCR, one entry per CDR3 protein. The sample lists about 940,000 distinct CDR3 sequences, around 46% occurring once. Sequenced: blood. These receptors all come from a man younger than 40 in good health.

This chain links TRBV29-1 with TRBJ1-2; tentative D call: TRBD1 (6 bases). CDR1 SQVTM and CDR2 ANQGSEA come from the germline V gene. V gave up 7 bases and J gave up 7 bases, with 13 bases separating them. CDR3 length: 11 residues. CDR3 sequence: CSALLRGGYTF. CDR3 sequence (DNA): TGCAGCGCCTTACTCAGGGGTGGCTACACCTTC.

Here the CDR3 reads CASNSGGRNTEAFF. The CDR3 DNA follows: TGCGCCAGCAACTCCGGGGGTCGGAACACTGAAGCTTTCTTT. The rearrangement uses TRBV5-1 and TRBJ1-1; TRBD1 is a possible D gene (5 bases). Germline V gene sequence: CDR1 SGHRS, CDR2 YFSETQ. With 6 bases removed from V and 1 base from J, the gap between germline ends came to 13 bases. This CDR3 region has 14 residues.

This clonotype was recorded a few times. Since a much larger clone is just one base distant, this may be a read error. V usage is TRBV30 and J usage is TRBJ2-5; D gene ambiguous. Germline V gives CDR1 GTSNPN, CDR2 SVGIG (reference sequence). The CDR3 totals 14 residues. V was pared by 5 bases and J by 11 bases, with 24 bases between. This CDR3 reads CAWAVKDRSNEQYF. CDR3 coding DNA: TGTGCCTGGGCGGTAAAGGACCGATCCAATGAGCAGTACTTC.

The gene calls are TRBV20-1 and TRBJ2-7; TRBD1 might be the D (6 bases). Trimming took off 3 bases at V and 2 bases at J, with 14 bases between the two ends. CDR3 length: 14 amino acids. Germline loops: CDR1 DFQATT, CDR2 SNEGSKA (reference sequence). The CDR3 here is CSASVQGLTYEQYF. Written as DNA, the CDR3 is TGCAGTGCTAGTGTTCAGGGGTTAACCTACGAGCAGTACTTC.

This clonotype was counted between two and nine times. V gene TRBV6-6 combines with J gene TRBJ2-5; 7 bases line up with TRBD2. Germline V CDR1 and CDR2: MNHNY, SVGAGI (reference sequence). The V segment lost 5 bases and the J segment 11 bases; nucleotides outside the gene matches: 8. The CDR3 has 12 residues. The CDR3: CASSPPGGSQYF. Written as DNA, the CDR3 is TGTGCCAGCAGTCCCCCCGGGGGGTCGCAGTACTTC.

The chain combines TRBV20-1 with TRBJ1-5; 8 positions agree with TRBD1. The junction had 6 bases not matched to a gene; V was cut back by 1 base and J by 4 bases. CDR3 length: 15 residues. Germline V CDR1 and CDR2: DFQATT, SNEGSKA (reference sequence). CDR3 bases: TGCAGTGCTAGAGTTGGGACAGGATTTAATCAGCCCCAGCATTTT. Translating gives CSARVGTGFNQPQHF.

The V gene is TRBV4-2, the J gene TRBJ1-5, with TRBD1 as a possible D gene (6 bases). This CDR3 has 14 amino acids. Germline CDR1 LGHNA, CDR2 YNFKEQ. The V end lost 4 bases, the J end lost 11 bases, and 18 bases lay between the germline ends. CDR3 sequence (DNA): TGTGCCAGCAGCCCCACGACAGGCTTCACGACCCAGCATTTT. Translated, it gives CASSPTTGFTTQHF.

This clonotype was observed a handful of times. The chain joins TRBV29-1 to TRBJ2-5; 7 nucleotides match TRBD1. This CDR3 contains 14 residues. The J segment lost 3 bases and the V segment lost 2 bases, leaving 6 bases of the junction unmatched. Germline V lookup: CDR1 SQVTM, CDR2 ANQGSEA. The CDR3 nucleotides are TGCAGCGTTGAAACAGGGACAGCCGAAGAGACCCAGTACTTC. It encodes CSVETGTAEETQYF.

The chain combines TRBV6-2 or TRBV6-3 with TRBJ2-7; weak D call: TRBD1 (5 bases). V was cut by 7 bases and J by 7 bases, with 11 bases left in between. This CDR3 is 11 amino acids long. The germline V gene encodes CDR1 MNHEY and CDR2 SVGEGT. The CDR3 sequence is CASTTGREQYF. In DNA, the CDR3 is TGTGCCAGCACAACAGGTCGGGAGCAGTACTTC.

J is TRBJ1-4 and V is TRBV5-6, with D unclear. The CDR3 is made up of 13 amino acids. The germline CDR1 and CDR2 sequences are SGHDT and YYEEEE. Trimming took off 2 bases at V and 8 bases at J, with 10 bases between the two ends. The DNA of the CDR3 is TGTGCCAGCAGCTTAGGTTGGAAAGAAAAACTGTTTTTT. This encodes CASSLGWKEKLFF.

CDR3 amino acids: CASSVAGTETYEQYF. The CDR3 DNA reads as TGTGCCAGCAGCGTAGCTGGGACAGAGACCTACGAGCAGTACTTC. This chain connects TRBV9 to TRBJ2-7; TRBD1 aligns across 7 bases. Germline values: CDR1 SGDLS, CDR2 YYNGEE. The CDR3 is 15 amino acids. The V gene end was trimmed by 0 bases and the J gene end by 2 bases; junction bases not matched to a gene: 5. The full variable domain, with the rest looked up from reference TRBV9 and TRBJ2-7, is DSGVTQTPKHLITATGQRVTLRCSPRSGDLSVYWYQQSLDQGLQFLIQYYNGEERAKGNILERFSAQQFPDLHSELNLSSLELGDSALYFCASSVAGTETYEQYFGPGTRLTVT.

This chain connects TRBV11-2 to TRBJ1-6; D gene uncertain. In germline, CDR1 is SGHAT, CDR2 FQNNGV. Trimming took 4 bases from V and 9 from J, leaving 13 bases between them. The CDR3 is 14 amino acids. CDR3: CASSSGVDGSPLHF. The CDR3 nucleotides are TGTGCCAGCAGCTCGGGTGTCGACGGTTCACCCCTCCACTTT.

The rearrangement links TRBV7-9 to TRBJ1-2; 7 bases align to TRBD1. The ends lost 5 bases at V and 6 bases at J; junction bases unmatched: 12. CDR1 SEHNR and CDR2 FQNEAQ come from the germline V gene (reference sequence). The CDR3 has 15 residues. CDR3 in DNA: TGTGCCAGCAGCAGCCATAACGACAGGGAGGATGGCTACACCTTC. As protein: CASSSHNDREDGYTF.

V usage is TRBV29-1 and J usage is TRBJ1-2; the D gene is possibly TRBD1 (5 bases). Trimming pared 1 base from V and 4 bases from J, leaving 19 bases between. The CDR3 covers 16 residues. Germline CDR1 reads SQVTM; CDR2 reads ANQGSEA. The CDR3 reads CSVEGAGQGRLYGYTF. The CDR3 bases are TGCAGCGTTGAAGGAGCCGGGCAGGGCAGACTCTATGGCTACACCTTC.

There are a few counts of this clonotype. V usage is TRBV11-3 and J usage is TRBJ2-4; TRBD2 matches at 8 bases. With the DNA end fitting TRBJ2-5 better, the J assignment may be wrong. Germline V lookup: CDR1 SGHNT, CDR2 YENEEA. This CDR3 comprises 16 residues. The CDR3 nucleotides read TGTGCCAGCAGCCAAATCATCGGGGGGGACCAAGAGACCCAGTACTTC. Encoded protein: CASSQIIGGDQETQYF.

This clonotype was counted between two and nine times. The rearrangement uses TRBV7-2 and TRBJ1-4, with 7 bases matching TRBD1. Trimming removed 4 bases from V and 7 bases from J; junction bases left unmatched: 9. This CDR3 contains 15 residues. Germline assignment: CDR1 SGHTA and CDR2 FQGNSA. CDR3 protein: CASSSYRDRGEKLFF. Here the CDR3 DNA reads TGTGCCAGCAGCTCGTACCGGGACAGAGGTGAAAAACTGTTTTTT.

There are a few counts of this clonotype. This rearrangement joins TRBV6-2 or TRBV6-3 to TRBJ2-3; maybe TRBD1 (6 bases). The germline V and J ends were trimmed by 6 bases and 1 base, with 11 bases remaining between them. Germline V CDR1 and CDR2: MNHEY, SVGEGT. The CDR3 totals 14 residues. DNA of the CDR3: TGTGCCAGCAGGTATCACAGGGGCACAGATACGCAGTATTTT. Amino acids: CASRYHRGTDTQYF.

This chain links TRBV29-1 with TRBJ2-5; D is perhaps TRBD1 or TRBD2 (5 bases each). V was clipped by 8 bases and J by 5 bases, with 18 bases between them. The germline CDR1 and CDR2 sequences are SQVTM and ANQGSEA. This CDR3 is 13 amino acids long. CDR3 region: CSTKSPGTETQYF. The CDR3 region has the DNA TGCAGCACCAAGAGTCCAGGGACCGAGACCCAGTACTTC. Full variable domain (outside the CDR3, taken from reference TRBV29-1 and TRBJ2-5): SAVISQKPSRDICQRGTSLTIQCQVDSQVTMMFWYRQQPGQSLTLIATANQGSEATYESGFVIDKFPISRPNLTFSTLTVSNMSPEDSSIYLCSTKSPGTETQYFGPGTRLLVL.

The V call is TRBV3-1, the J call TRBJ2-1; no firm D call. Germline V lookup: CDR1 LGHDT, CDR2 YNNKEL (reference sequence). This CDR3 region has 13 residues. V was cut by 10 bases and J by 1 base, with 11 bases left in between. CDR3 nucleotides: TGTGCCATTCCGGTCTTTTCCTACAATGAGCAGTTCTTC. Protein sequence: CAIPVFSYNEQFF.